One and the same sample provided the 16 T cell receptor beta chains below, sequenced in a study of regulatory T cells in long-lasting Graves disease. Time point denoted: newly diagnosed GD, antithyroid drugs for less than 3 months. PBMCs provided the RNA from which the TCR library was made. HTBI primers from iRepertoire and Arm-PCR of CDR3 regions yielded the TCR beta libraries. TCRdb reanalysed the multiplex PCR reads using MiXCR and keeps one entry per CDR3 protein. This table has 400,000 to 650,000 distinct CDR3 sequences, around 16% appearing once. These same records also appear under a second study, on T cells in Graves' hyperthyroidism and ophthalmopathy.

Material: peripheral blood mononuclear cells (PBMCs), obtained at new diagnosis, from a patient treated with antithyroid drugs. The receptors here all came from a woman between 40 and 65 years old with Graves disease.

J is TRBJ2-7 and V is TRBV29-1; 10 positions agree with TRBD1. The CDR3 is 14 amino acids. The germline gives CDR1 SQVTM, CDR2 ANQGSEA. V dropped 6 bases and J dropped 4; count of bases not matched to a gene: 9. CDR3 loop: CSVTGDRGSYEQYF. In DNA form, the CDR3 reads TGCAGCGTAACCGGGGACAGGGGTTCTTACGAGCAGTACTTC.

CDR3 in DNA: TGTGCCAGCAGCTCCTTCGGGACAGGGTCCGGGGAGCTGTTTTTT. Its protein is CASSSFGTGSGELFF. The chain carries TRBV11-3 and TRBJ2-2, with 9 positions matching TRBD1. Germline loops: CDR1 SGHNT, CDR2 YENEEA. The CDR3 extends over 15 amino acids. V was clipped by 4 bases and J by 6 bases; unmatched bases: 6.

V gene TRBV20-1 combines with J gene TRBJ2-1, with D unclear. This CDR3 contains 13 residues. The germline V gene encodes CDR1 DFQATT and CDR2 SNEGSKA (reference sequence). Trimming removed 3 bases from V and 4 bases from J, with 10 bases in between. CDR3 amino acids: CSASFGVYNEQFF. As DNA, the CDR3 is TGCAGTGCTAGCTTTGGGGTTTACAATGAGCAGTTCTTC.

This clonotype was recorded many times. V is TRBV29-1 and J is TRBJ2-3; tentatively, D is TRBD1 (6 bases). V was trimmed by 3 bases and J by 0 bases, leaving 7 bases between them. The germline V gene has CDR1 SQVTM and CDR2 ANQGSEA. The CDR3 has 13 amino acids. The CDR3 protein is CSVDGGSTDTQYF. In nucleotides, the CDR3 is TGCAGCGTTGATGGGGGCAGCACAGATACGCAGTATTTT.

This clonotype was detected ten times or more. The chain employs TRBV12-3 or TRBV12-4 and TRBJ2-7; 11 bases are shared with TRBD2. V was pared by 5 bases and J by 2 bases, with 8 bases of the junction left unmatched. This CDR3 region has 16 residues. CDR3 nucleotides: TGTGCCAGCAGTCCTACTAGCGGGGGCTCCACCTACGAGCAGTACTTC. Translation gives CASSPTSGGSTYEQYF.

This clonotype turned up a few times. V is TRBV6-1 and J is TRBJ1-2; D possibly corresponds to TRBD1 (6 bases). Looked up from germline, CDR1 is MNHNS and CDR2 is SASEGT. V lost 8 bases, J lost 7 bases, and 20 bases lay in between. The CDR3 covers 14 residues. CDR3 sequence: CASSSGGGYVGYTF. CDR3 in DNA: TGTGCCAGCTCTTCCGGGGGGGGCTATGTTGGCTACACCTTC.

This clonotype turned up a few times. For the CDR3, the DNA is TGTGCCACTAGCGCTTCCACAGATACGCAGTATTTT. Protein: CATSASTDTQYF. V and J are TRBV24-1 and TRBJ2-3, with D perhaps TRBD2 (5 bases). CDR1 and CDR2 (germline): KGHDR, SFDVKD. V gave up 10 bases and J gave up 2 bases, with 9 bases separating them. The CDR3 extends over 12 amino acids.

The chain is built from TRBV12-3 or TRBV12-4 and TRBJ2-3; 10 bases match TRBD2. The CDR3 has 18 residues. Germline trimming cut 4 bases from V and 0 bases from J; bases unmatched to any gene: 10. The CDR3 protein is CASSSEFLAGVSTDTQYF. CDR3 coding DNA: TGTGCCAGCAGTTCCGAGTTTCTAGCGGGGGTCAGCACAGATACGCAGTATTTT.

This clonotype was detected ten times or more. This rearrangement joins TRBV20-1 to TRBJ2-3; 12 nucleotides agree with TRBD2. This CDR3 has 15 amino acids. The V gene's germline CDR1 is DFQATT and CDR2 SNEGSKA (reference sequence). The junction had 6 bases not matched to a gene; V was cut back by 6 bases and J by 2 bases. The CDR3 loop reads CSAATSGGFTDTQYF. CDR3 bases: TGCAGTGCAGCTACTAGCGGGGGGTTCACAGATACGCAGTATTTT.

This clonotype showed up many times. J is TRBJ1-1 and V is TRBV27; no firm D call. Germline CDR1 reads MNHEY; CDR2 reads SMNVEV (reference sequence). V lost 4 bases and J lost 0, with 9 bases in between. This CDR3 has 14 residues. The CDR3 region is CASSSPNLNTEAFF. The DNA of the CDR3 is TGTGCCAGCAGTTCCCCCAACTTGAACACTGAAGCTTTCTTT.

A remark on this clonotype: This clone may be a read error of a much larger clone one base away. The chain's CDR3 is CAISDANRGHGELFF. The CDR3 DNA is TGTGCCATCAGTGATGCCAACAGGGGCCACGGGGAGCTGTTTTTT. The chain couples TRBV10-3 to TRBJ2-2, with 7 positions matching TRBD1. The CDR3 totals 15 residues. With 3 bases clipped from V and 7 bases from J, the junction kept 8 bases outside the gene matches. Germline V lookup: CDR1 ENHRY, CDR2 SYGVKD.

This clonotype was seen repeatedly, ten times or more. The chain carries TRBV12-3 or TRBV12-4 and TRBJ2-7; the D gene is possibly TRBD1 (5 bases). The CDR3 is made up of 15 amino acids. With 6 bases removed from V and 3 bases from J, the gap between germline ends came to 18 bases. The CDR3 spells CASRYQGSQNYEQYF. CDR3 DNA: TGTGCCAGCAGGTACCAGGGAAGTCAAAACTACGAGCAGTACTTC.

Details on this clonotype: A read error may be the cause here, since a much bigger clone is one base away. The chain couples TRBV7-9 to TRBJ2-5; 8 nucleotides match TRBD1. The germline V gene has CDR1 SEHNR and CDR2 FQNEAQ (reference sequence). The CDR3 spans 14 residues. CDR3 region: CASSPLTGEETQCF. CDR3 sequence (DNA): TGTGCCAGCAGCCCTCTGACAGGGGAGGAGACCCAGTGCTTC.

This chain uses TRBV27 with TRBJ1-2; TRBD1 matches at 8 bases. This CDR3 is built from 17 residues. Germline V CDR1 and CDR2: MNHEY, SMNVEV (reference sequence). Trimming took 5 bases from V and 0 from J; bases not matched to a gene: 11. This CDR3 is CASSTQLQGASNYGYTF. CDR3 DNA sequence: TGTGCCAGCAGTACCCAACTTCAGGGGGCGTCTAACTATGGCTACACCTTC.

This clonotype was found many times. This sequence joins TRBV6-1 and TRBJ2-1; 10 bases match TRBD1. This CDR3 region has 13 residues. The ends lost 5 bases at V and 9 bases at J; junction bases unmatched: 4. Germline V gives CDR1 MNHNS, CDR2 SASEGT. The CDR3: CASSIRTGGEQFF. Written as DNA, the CDR3 is TGTGCCAGCAGTATTAGGACAGGGGGTGAGCAGTTCTTC.

The chain uses TRBV6-2 or TRBV6-3 and TRBJ1-1, with 11 bases identical to TRBD1. The CDR3 consists of 15 residues. Unmatched junction bases numbered 1, after V lost 4 bases and J lost 0 bases. CDR1 is MNHEY, CDR2 SVGEGT, per germline. CDR3 nucleotides: TGTGCCAGCAGTTGGACAGGGGGCCTGAACACTGAAGCTTTCTTT. Residues: CASSWTGGLNTEAFF.